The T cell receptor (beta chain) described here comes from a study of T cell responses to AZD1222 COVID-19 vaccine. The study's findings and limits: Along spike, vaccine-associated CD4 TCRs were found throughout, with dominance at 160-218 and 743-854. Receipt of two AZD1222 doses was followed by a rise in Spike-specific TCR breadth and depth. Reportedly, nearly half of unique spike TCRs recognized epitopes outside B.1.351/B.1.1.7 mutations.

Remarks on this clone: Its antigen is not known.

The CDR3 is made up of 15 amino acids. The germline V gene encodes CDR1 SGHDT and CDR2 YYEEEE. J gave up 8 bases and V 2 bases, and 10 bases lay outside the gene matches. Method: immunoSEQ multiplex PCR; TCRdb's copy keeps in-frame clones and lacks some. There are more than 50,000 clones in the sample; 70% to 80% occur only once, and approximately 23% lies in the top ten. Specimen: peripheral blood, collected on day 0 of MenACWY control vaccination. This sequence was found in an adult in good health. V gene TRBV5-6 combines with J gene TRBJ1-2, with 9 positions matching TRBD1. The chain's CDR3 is CASSFQTGGGEGYTF. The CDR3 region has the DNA TGTGCCAGCAGCTTCCAGACAGGGGGAGGAGAAGGCTACACCTTC.